A selection of T cell receptor beta chains follows, all from one sample in a study of T-cell memory formation after mild COVID-19. TCRdb processed the 5' RACE reads anew with MiXCR; each CDR3 protein has one entry. Of over 500,000 distinct CDR3 sequences listed, 15% to 20% were seen once; the top ten hold 8.1%. The sequenced sample consisted of PBMCs or a T cell subset sorted from them (not recorded which). All receptors come from an adult woman who had mild COVID-19 (a few samples of this study predate the infection). Cell type and time point are not known. The CDR3 runs from the conserved cysteine through the conserved F or W. A D gene is named only where the DNA matches it firmly. Only part of the rows carry a size: once, few, many, or a class if the clone is expanded.

d_call	v_call	clone_size	j_call	cdr3_aa	cdr3_nt
-	TRBV7-9	many	TRBJ2-1	CASSLVLAGEKQFF	TGTGCCAGCAGCTTAGTTCTAGCCGGGGAGAAACAGTTCTTC
-	TRBV3-1	-	TRBJ1-1	CASSQQDMNTEAFF	TGTGCCAGCAGCCAACAGGACATGAACACTGAAGCTTTCTTT
-	TRBV29-1	-	TRBJ2-4	CSVASLAQNIQYF	TGCAGCGTTGCTTCTCTAGCGCAAAACATTCAGTACTTC
-	TRBV5-5	few	TRBJ1-1	CASSLGGILGTEAFF	TGTGCCAGCAGCTTGGGGGGGATACTGGGCACTGAAGCTTTCTTT
-	TRBV28	few	TRBJ2-4	CASSLGAATKNIQYF	TGTGCCAGCAGTTTGGGTGCGGCTACCAAAAACATTCAGTACTTC
-	TRBV7-8	few	TRBJ1-1	CASSLLHRDTEAFF	TGTGCCAGCAGCTTGCTCCACAGGGACACTGAAGCTTTCTTT
-	TRBV4-1	few	TRBJ1-1	CASSQDGGQNTEAFF	TGCGCCAGCAGCCAAGATGGGGGGCAGAACACTGAAGCTTTCTTT
TRBD1	TRBV12-3/TRBV12-4	-	TRBJ2-3	CASSFRQGASGDTQYF	TGTGCCAGCAGTTTCCGACAGGGGGCGTCGGGAGATACGCAGTATTTT
TRBD1	TRBV19	-	TRBJ2-1	CASSINQGAYNEQFF	TGTGCCAGTAGTATTAACCAGGGGGCCTACAATGAGCAGTTCTTC
TRBD1	TRBV6-6	-	TRBJ2-7	CASRLTQGNYEQYF	TGTGCCAGCAGGCTAACACAGGGGAACTACGAGCAGTACTTC
TRBD2	TRBV12-3/TRBV12-4	many	TRBJ2-2	CASSLGLAGNTGELFF	TGCGCCAGCAGCTTGGGACTAGCGGGAAACACCGGGGAGCTGTTTTTT
TRBD2	TRBV12-3/TRBV12-4	few	TRBJ2-2	CASSRGGATGELFF	TGTGCCAGCAGTCGCGGGGGGGCCACCGGGGAGCTGTTTTTT
-	TRBV12-3/TRBV12-4	once	TRBJ1-1	CASSWLLEGTEAFF	TGTGCCAGCAGTTGGCTCCTGGAGGGCACTGAAGCTTTCTTT
-	TRBV6-5	-	TRBJ2-5	CASGTYNQETQYF	TGTGCCAGCGGGACTTACAACCAAGAGACCCAGTACTTC
-	TRBV5-1	-	TRBJ2-3	CASSRTVDTDTQYF	TGCGCCAGCAGCCGGACAGTAGACACAGATACGCAGTATTTT
TRBD1	TRBV5-1	many	TRBJ1-1	CASAVQGNTEAFF	TGCGCCAGCGCCGTACAGGGGAATACTGAAGCTTTCTTT
-	TRBV10-3	-	TRBJ2-1	CAISRSDREQFF	TGTGCCATCAGTCGCAGCGACAGGGAGCAGTTCTTC
-	TRBV11-3	few	TRBJ1-1	CASSRDGQRWEAFF	TGTGCCAGCAGCCGGGACGGACAACGTTGGGAAGCTTTCTTT
TRBD1	TRBV24-1	few	TRBJ2-1	CATSGQGASYNEQFF	TGTGCCACCAGTGGACAGGGGGCTTCCTACAATGAGCAGTTCTTC
-	TRBV7-2	few	TRBJ2-2	CASSLWQGTGELFF	TGTGCCAGCAGCTTGTGGCAGGGGACCGGGGAGCTGTTTTTT
TRBD2	TRBV30	few	TRBJ2-7	CAWSVKGSGSRTYEQYF	TGTGCCTGGAGTGTAAAGGGGAGCGGGAGCCGTACCTACGAGCAGTACTTC
-	TRBV10-3	many	TRBJ2-5	CAISESPLQTQYF	TGTGCCATCAGTGAGTCACCGCTCCAGACCCAGTACTTC
TRBD2	TRBV10-3	few	TRBJ2-3	CATSRREEGSDTQYF	TGTGCCACCAGTCGTCGGGAGGAAGGATCAGATACGCAGTATTTT
TRBD1	TRBV27	few	TRBJ1-5	CASSLHGDRGVSMPQHF	TGTGCCAGCAGTTTACACGGGGACAGGGGGGTTTCTATGCCCCAGCATTTT
-	TRBV2	-	TRBJ1-5	CASGLAGGEAQHF	TGTGCCAGCGGGTTAGCGGGGGGGGAGGCCCAGCATTTT
-	TRBV12-3/TRBV12-4	many	TRBJ2-2	CASSLDAGIPGELFF	TGTGCCAGCAGTTTAGATGCAGGAATCCCCGGGGAGCTGTTTTTT
TRBD2	TRBV6-5	few	TRBJ2-2	CASSRKRENTGELFF	TGTGCCAGCAGTCGCAAGCGGGAGAACACCGGGGAGCTGTTTTTT
-	TRBV6-2/TRBV6-3	-	TRBJ1-1	CASSPNTKNTEAFF	TGTGCCAGCAGCCCCAATACCAAGAACACTGAAGCTTTCTTT
-	TRBV15	-	TRBJ1-1	CATSRAQGPRGTEAFF	TGTGCCACCAGCAGGGCCCAGGGACCTCGGGGCACTGAAGCTTTCTTT
-	TRBV7-9	-	TRBJ2-7	CASSSEMVQYF	TGTGCCAGCAGCTCCGAGATGGTGCAGTACTTC
-	TRBV5-6	many	TRBJ2-7	CASSLAHEQYF	TGTGCCAGCAGCTTGGCACACGAGCAGTACTTC
-	TRBV9	-	TRBJ2-2	CASSVDPSGELFF	TGTGCCAGCAGCGTAGACCCGTCCGGGGAGCTGTTTTTT
-	TRBV19	few	TRBJ2-1	CASSIKVASNEQFF	TGTGCCAGTAGTATAAAGGTAGCGAGCAATGAGCAGTTCTTC
TRBD2	TRBV29-1	-	TRBJ2-1	CSVSGNRQFF	TGCAGCGTCAGCGGGAACCGGCAGTTCTTC
-	TRBV29-1	few	TRBJ2-7	CSVVVLSYEQYF	TGCAGCGTTGTAGTATTGTCGTACGAGCAGTACTTC
-	TRBV6-8	-	TRBJ2-7	CVTPEGSLPEQYF	TGTGTCACCCCGGAGGGGTCCCTCCCCGAGCAGTACTTC
-	TRBV7-6	few	TRBJ2-1	CASSLPGYEQFF	TGTGCCAGCAGCTTGCCGGGGTATGAGCAGTTCTTC
-	TRBV6-5	-	TRBJ1-6	CASSSVRQLNSPLHF	TGTGCCAGCAGTTCGGTGAGACAATTAAATTCACCCCTCCACTTT
-	TRBV20-1	many	TRBJ2-7	CSARTGTHYEQYF	TGCAGTGCAAGGACCGGGACACATTACGAGCAGTACTTC
-	TRBV5-1	-	TRBJ2-5	CASSLTGMETQYF	TGCGCCAGCAGCCTCACAGGGATGGAGACCCAGTACTTC
-	TRBV27	-	TRBJ2-3	CASSPDPAHYTQYF	TGTGCCAGCAGTCCTGACCCCGCGCACTATACGCAGTATTTT
-	TRBV4-1	few	TRBJ2-2	CASSHPARMMNTGELFF	TGCGCCAGCAGCCATCCCGCCCGGATGATGAACACCGGGGAGCTGTTTTTT
-	TRBV5-1	-	TRBJ1-3	CASSYTGTPSSGNTIYF	TGCGCCAGCAGCTATACCGGGACGCCGAGCTCTGGAAACACCATATATTTT
-	TRBV7-8	many	TRBJ2-3	CASTPAVGTDTQYF	TGTGCCAGCACCCCCGCGGTGGGCACAGATACGCAGTATTTT
-	TRBV23-1	once	TRBJ2-1	CAGTMGIHEQFF	TGCGCCGGTACCATGGGGATACATGAGCAGTTCTTC
-	TRBV2	-	TRBJ1-2	CASSDDRTYGYTF	TGTGCCAGCAGTGATGACAGGACCTATGGCTACACCTTC
-	TRBV15	-	TRBJ2-7	CATSYGSGAYEQYF	TGTGCCACCAGCTATGGATCTGGGGCCTACGAGCAGTACTTC
TRBD1	TRBV5-1	few	TRBJ2-2	CASSLRTGDNTGELFF	TGCGCCAGCAGCCTCAGGACAGGCGACAACACCGGGGAGCTGTTTTTT
-	TRBV20-1	few	TRBJ2-7	CSAEDGELKYEQYF	TGCAGTGCTGAGGATGGGGAGTTGAAGTACGAGCAGTACTTC
-	TRBV5-1	once	TRBJ1-1	CASSSMTASGTEAFF	TGCGCCAGCAGCTCGATGACGGCCTCGGGCACTGAAGCTTTCTTT
-	TRBV6-1	once	TRBJ1-3	CASSEAMRTVDTIYF	TGTGCCAGCAGTGAAGCGATGCGGACAGTTGACACCATATATTTT
TRBD1	TRBV24-1	-	TRBJ2-1	CATSPTGWSYNEQFF	TGTGCCACCAGCCCGACAGGGTGGTCCTACAATGAGCAGTTCTTC